The 23 T cell receptor beta chains below come from one sample, sequenced in a study of shared clonotypes between healthy human individuals. Generated by immunoSEQ multiplex PCR, the TCRdb table keeps only in-frame clones and is missing some. The sample has approximately 250,000 clones; just over 65% are singletons. The sequenced material came from memory CD4+ T cells sorted from blood. Subset in this sample: CD45RA-negative fraction. These receptors were collected from a man younger than 40 in good health.

This chain uses TRBV28 with TRBJ1-1; the D is unclear. This CDR3 spans 14 amino acids. The germline gives CDR1 MDHEN, CDR2 SYDVKM. The V end lost 3 bases, the J end lost 2 bases, and 10 bases lay between the germline ends. The CDR3 sequence is CASSFGPKNTEAFF. The CDR3 coding sequence is TGTGCCAGCAGTTTCGGACCGAAAAACACTGAAGCTTTCTTT. The full variable domain, in which reference TRBV28 and TRBJ1-1 provide the parts outside the CDR3, is DVKVTQSSRYLVKRTGEKVFLECVQDMDHENMFWYRQDPGLGLRLIYFSYDVKMKEKGDIPEGYSVSREKKERFSLILESASTNQTSMYLCASSFGPKNTEAFFGQGTRLTVV.

Many counts were recorded for this clone. The V call is TRBV5-4, the J call TRBJ2-3; D is uncertain. This CDR3 is built from 16 residues. Trimming pared 4 bases from V and 6 bases from J, leaving 21 bases between. CDR1 is SGHNT, CDR2 YYREEE, per germline (reference sequence). The CDR3 here is CASSRGGRISPDTQYF. The CDR3 bases are TGTGCCAGCAGCCGTGGTGGAAGAATCTCGCCGGATACGCAGTATTTT.

This chain joins TRBV6-5 and TRBJ1-5, with 8 positions matching TRBD1. Per germline, CDR1 MNHEY and CDR2 SVGAGI. The CDR3 is 13 residues long. The V segment lost 6 bases and the J segment 5 bases; nucleotides outside the gene matches: 3. This CDR3 is CASRHRGDQPQHF. As DNA, the CDR3 is TGTGCCAGCAGACACAGGGGGGATCAGCCCCAGCATTTT.

The gene calls are TRBV7-2 and TRBJ2-1; D gene ambiguous. CDR3 size: 14 residues. Germline CDR1 reads SGHTA; CDR2 reads FQGNSA. With 2 bases removed from V and 1 base from J, the gap between germline ends came to 6 bases. CDR3 sequence (DNA): TGTGCCAGCAGCTTAAGTGGGTCCTACAATGAGCAGTTCTTC. Protein product: CASSLSGSYNEQFF.

The genes are TRBV2 and TRBJ2-2; D gene uncertain. Germline V gene lookup returns CDR1 SNHLY and CDR2 FYNNEI. Trimming shortened V by 10 bases and J by 2 bases, and 14 bases separated the two germline ends. There are 14 residues in the CDR3. The CDR3 here is CATRLETNTGELFF. CDR3 nucleotide sequence: TGTGCCACCAGACTCGAGACTAACACCGGGGAGCTGTTTTTT.

This clone has a single count. This chain links TRBV29-1 with TRBJ2-2; weak D call: TRBD1 (5 bases). The CDR3 sequence is 14 residues long. Trimming pared 6 bases from V and 2 bases from J, leaving 13 bases between. Germline V CDR1 and CDR2: SQVTM, ANQGSEA. This CDR3 is CSVVTELNTGELFF. For the CDR3, the DNA is TGCAGCGTAGTGACAGAACTAAACACCGGGGAGCTGTTTTTT.

The V and J genes are TRBV28 and TRBJ1-4; D unclear. The germline V gene has CDR1 MDHEN and CDR2 SYDVKM. The CDR3 is 14 amino acids. Trimming stripped 2 bases from V and 8 bases from J, with 12 bases between. The CDR3 DNA sequence: TGTGCCAGCAGTTTAATCAGGTTGCGGGAAAAACTGTTTTTT. It codes for CASSLIRLREKLFF.

J is TRBJ1-2 and V is TRBV6-6; D ambiguous. Germline-derived CDR1 and CDR2 are MNHNY and SVGAGI (reference sequence). The ends were cut back, 0 bases at V and 6 bases at J, with 5 bases in the middle. The CDR3 has 12 amino acids. Written as DNA, the CDR3 is TGTGCCAGCAGTTACTCGAGGAATGGCTACACCTTC. Protein product: CASSYSRNGYTF.

V usage is TRBV2 and J usage is TRBJ1-1; D may be TRBD1 (6 bases). Trimming stripped 7 bases from V and 2 bases from J, with 11 bases between. Germline CDR1 and CDR2: SNHLY and FYNNEI. The CDR3 extends over 13 amino acids. The CDR3 region is CASMLTGNTEAFF. The DNA of the CDR3 is TGTGCCAGCATGTTGACAGGAAACACTGAAGCTTTCTTT.

This chain joins TRBV28 and TRBJ1-3, with no clear D. Trimming left V 1 base short and J 0 bases short, with 10 bases between. Per the germline V gene, CDR1 is MDHEN and CDR2 is SYDVKM. This CDR3 contains 16 residues. The CDR3, as DNA: TGTGCCAGCAGTTTATTACCAACCGTCTCTGGAAACACCATATATTTT. This gives the protein CASSLLPTVSGNTIYF.

Notes on this clone: This specimen includes other DNA sequences encoding the same CDR3. The chain carries TRBV2 and TRBJ1-1; D may be TRBD1 (5 bases). The germline gives CDR1 SNHLY, CDR2 FYNNEI. This CDR3 comprises 13 residues. V lost 3 bases, J lost 7 bases, and 12 bases lay in between. The CDR3 DNA reads TGTGCCAGCAGTGAGTCTGCGAGGGGTGAAGCTTTCTTT. As protein: CASSESARGEAFF.

This rearrangement joins TRBV6-5 to TRBJ2-3; 7 bases line up with TRBD2. CDR3 length: 14 amino acids. Germline lookup yields CDR1 MNHEY and CDR2 SVGAGI. Trimming removed 2 bases from V and 4 bases from J; junction bases left unmatched: 3. The CDR3 nucleotides read TGTGCCAGCAGTTACGCGGGAGAACCAGATACGCAGTATTTT. It encodes CASSYAGEPDTQYF.

This clone was picked up a small number of times. The chain employs TRBV2 and TRBJ1-1; D is unclear. V was pared by 5 bases and J by 4 bases, with 20 bases between. The CDR3 runs to 16 residues. CDR1 and CDR2 from the germline V gene are SNHLY and FYNNEI. In DNA, the CDR3 is TGTGCCAGCAGTTTAGAGCTCCCTGGTAAAGGCACTGAAGCTTTCTTT. This encodes CASSLELPGKGTEAFF.

In its sample, this clone was seen a few times. The chain links TRBV6-5 to TRBJ2-1; 9 bases are shared with TRBD2. The CDR3 is 14 residues long. Germline CDR1 MNHEY, CDR2 SVGAGI. J gave up 2 bases and V 5 bases, and 1 base lay outside the gene matches. This CDR3 is CASSRLAAYNEQFF. The DNA of the CDR3 is TGTGCCAGCAGTCGACTAGCGGCCTACAATGAGCAGTTCTTC.

This clone was counted only a few times. V usage is TRBV11-2 and J usage is TRBJ1-4; D is unresolved. The CDR3 totals 15 residues. The V end lost 1 base, the J end lost 4 bases, and 10 bases lay between the germline ends. The germline gives CDR1 SGHAT, CDR2 FQNNGV. CDR3 sequence (DNA): TGTGCCAGCAGCTTAGTGAGGTTCGGTAATGAAAAACTGTTTTTT. Translation gives CASSLVRFGNEKLFF.

This clone was counted at least ten times. The CDR3 reads CAISDRDRGRNQPQHF. CDR3 bases: TGTGCCATCAGTGATCGGGACAGGGGGCGCAATCAGCCCCAGCATTTT. The V and J genes are TRBV10-3 and TRBJ1-5, with TRBD1 identical over 12 bases. Germline trimming cut 3 bases from V and 2 bases from J; bases unmatched to any gene: 2. Germline lookup yields CDR1 ENHRY and CDR2 SYGVKD. The CDR3 covers 16 residues.

A few counts support this clone. The chain employs TRBV29-1 and TRBJ1-5; D is uncertain. Looked up from germline, CDR1 is SQVTM and CDR2 is ANQGSEA. Trimming cost V 6 bases and J 4 bases, with 22 bases left between them. The CDR3 extends over 16 amino acids. The CDR3: CSVGSPVCLSNQPQHF. The DNA for the CDR3 is TGCAGCGTCGGTAGCCCGGTCTGTTTAAGTAATCAGCCCCAGCATTTT.

This clone was detected a few times. This chain's CDR3 is CASSDKWEAETDTQYF. CDR3 nucleotide sequence: TGTGCCAGCAGTGACAAGTGGGAGGCCGAGACAGATACGCAGTATTTT. V is TRBV6-1 and J is TRBJ2-3, with a possible D match to TRBD2 (6 bases). Per germline, CDR1 MNHNS and CDR2 SASEGT. The CDR3 is made up of 16 amino acids. V gave up 3 bases and J gave up 3 bases, with 16 bases separating them.

The rearrangement uses TRBV5-5 and TRBJ1-4; no clear D. The ends were cut back, 1 base at V and 8 bases at J, with 12 bases in the middle. Germline V gene data show CDR1 as SGHKS and CDR2 as YYEKEE (reference sequence). The CDR3 contains 14 residues. CDR3 loop: CASSLTVPGEKLFF. The CDR3 DNA is TGTGCCAGCAGCTTGACTGTCCCGGGGGAAAAACTGTTTTTT.

The chain is built from TRBV20-1 and TRBJ1-1, with a weak D call TRBD1 (5 bases). The CDR3 contains 11 residues. Germline CDR1 DFQATT, CDR2 SNEGSKA (reference sequence). Between the trimmed V and J ends, which lost 0 bases and 8 bases, there was a span of 7 bases. CDR3 sequence: CSARDDREAFF. The CDR3 nucleotides are TGCAGTGCTAGAGACGACAGAGAAGCTTTCTTT.

This clone turned up a few times. The V gene is TRBV7-3, the J gene TRBJ2-1; D possibly uses TRBD1 or TRBD2 (6 bases each). Trimming took off 5 bases at V and 8 bases at J, with 19 bases between the two ends. Per the germline V gene, CDR1 is SGHTA and CDR2 is FQGTGA. The CDR3 totals 15 residues. CDR3 bases: TGTGCCAGCAGCCAGACAGGATGGGGAGGCGATGAGCAGTTCTTC. Amino acids: CASSQTGWGGDEQFF.

V usage is TRBV6-5 and J usage is TRBJ2-7, with 13 bases lining up with TRBD2. Per germline, CDR1 MNHEY and CDR2 SVGAGI. Unmatched junction bases numbered 3, after V lost 6 bases and J lost 4 bases. This CDR3 spans 14 amino acids. In DNA, the CDR3 is TGTGCCAGCAGGCCGACTAGCGGGAGGTACGAGCAGTACTTC. Amino acids: CASRPTSGRYEQYF.

In its sample, this clone was seen a few times. The chain uses TRBV16 and TRBJ1-2, with D tentatively TRBD1 (6 bases). CDR3 size: 13 residues. Germline values: CDR1 KGHSY, CDR2 FQNENV. Trimming stripped 0 bases from V and 7 bases from J, with 9 bases between. The CDR3 nucleotides are TGTGCCAGCAGCCAATCGATAGGGGGTGGCTACACCTTC. Its protein is CASSQSIGGGYTF.